This T cell receptor (beta chain) was sequenced for a study of shared clonotypes between healthy human individuals. Study overall: In total, the donors were two women and a few men aged 18 to 49. The study used three CD4 naive, three CD4 memory, two CD8 naive and one CD8 memory plate per donor.

Study conclusions and caveats: Large depth notwithstanding, sorted-subset sequencing proved incomplete by rarefaction.

Replicate sorted-subset PCRs were loaded with around 0.2 ug DNA, 30,000 to 35,000 T cell genomes. TCRdb's table, derived via immunoSEQ multiplex PCR, lists solely in-frame clones and lacks some. The sample yields about 770,000 clones, roughly 72% seen once. Comment on this clone: Antigen unknown.

The clonotype comes from a woman in her 30s in good health. Material for sequencing was memory CD4+ T cells sorted from blood. This sample's subset: CD45RA-negative fraction.

The CDR3 DNA reads TGCGCCAGCAGCTTGCTGAGTTACGGGAACACCGGGGAGCTGTTTTTT. Translation gives CASSLLSYGNTGELFF. The rearrangement uses TRBV5-1 and TRBJ2-2; D call uncertain. V gave up 1 base and J gave up 1 base, with 11 bases separating them. Germline lookup yields CDR1 SGHRS and CDR2 YFSETQ. The CDR3 loop spans 16 amino acids.